Listed below are T cell receptor beta chains from one sample, sequenced in a study of T cell responses to AZD1222 COVID-19 vaccine. Here immunoSEQ multiplex PCR was the method, and the copy in TCRdb shows in-frame clones only, minus some. The sample holds 55,000 to 80,000 clones, around 84% seen once. Sequenced material: peripheral blood, taken on day 0 of AZD1222 vaccination. The receptors come from an adult in good health. CDR3s include the opening cysteine and the closing phenylalanine or tryptophan. D genes are given only for firm matches. Only some rows state a clone size, as once, few, many or a class for expanded clones.

d_call,j_call,clone_size,v_call,cdr3_nt,cdr3_aa
-,TRBJ1-1,-,TRBV6-5,TGTGCCAGCAGCAGAACGGGATACATGAACACTGAAGCTTTCTTT,CASSRTGYMNTEAFF
-,TRBJ1-2,-,TRBV6-4,TGTGCCAGCAGTGAAATAGGCCTACCGTGGATTGGATTCTCTAACTATGGCTACACCTTC,CASSEIGLPWIGFSNYGYTF
TRBD1,TRBJ1-2,-,TRBV5-8,TGTGCCAGCAGCCGATCGACAGGGGCTACCTATGGCTACACCTTC,CASSRSTGATYGYTF
-,TRBJ2-3,-,TRBV6-1,TGTGCCAGCAGTGAGTTCCCAGGGACAGATACGCAGTATTTT,CASSEFPGTDTQYF
-,TRBJ2-5,-,TRBV19,TGTGCCAGTAGTATCGCCAGGGTCGGATTAGAGACCCAGTACTTC,CASSIARVGLETQYF
TRBD1,TRBJ2-7,-,TRBV6-5,TGTGCCAGCAGGGCCCCAGGGGGCAAAGGTTACGAGCAGTACTTC,CASRAPGGKGYEQYF
TRBD2,TRBJ2-5,-,TRBV4-1,TGCGCCAGCAGCCAAGACGGGAGGTACCAAGAGACCCAGTACTTC,CASSQDGRYQETQYF
-,TRBJ1-6,-,TRBV2,TGTGCCAGCGGGGGATTGGGTAATTCACCCCTCCACTTT,CASGGLGNSPLHF
-,TRBJ2-7,few,TRBV3-1/TRBV3-2,TGTGCCAGCAGCCAAGGCGAGGTGGGGCTTGAGCAGTACTTC,CASSQGEVGLEQYF
-,TRBJ1-1,-,TRBV6-4,TGTGCCAGCAGCGCCTTTATGAACACTGAAGCTTTCTTT,CASSAFMNTEAFF
TRBD1,TRBJ1-5,-,TRBV3-1/TRBV3-2,TGTGCCAGCAGCCATGGGGACAGGGTTTACCAGCCCCAGCATTTT,CASSHGDRVYQPQHF
-,TRBJ1-2,-,TRBV9,TGTGCCAGCAGCGATGCGCCTAGGACAGAAGCTACTAACTATGGCTACACCTTC,CASSDAPRTEATNYGYTF
TRBD1,TRBJ1-4,once,TRBV4-2,TGTGCCAGCAGCCAAGATAGGACAGGGCGTAATGAAAAACTGTTTTTT,CASSQDRTGRNEKLFF
-,TRBJ1-1,-,TRBV7-8,TGTGCCAGCTCATATAGCCCCTGGGCCGGGAAAGCTTTCTTT,CASSYSPWAGKAFF
-,TRBJ2-7,-,TRBV7-2,TGTGCCAGCAGCTTTGCAGCTTACGAGCAGTACTTC,CASSFAAYEQYF
-,TRBJ1-1,-,TRBV28,TGTGCCAGCAGTTTAAACCACCGGAACACTGAAGCTTTCTTT,CASSLNHRNTEAFF
-,TRBJ1-1,-,TRBV7-9,TGTGCCAGCAGCTTAGGGACGGCGAACACTGAAGCTTTCTTT,CASSLGTANTEAFF
TRBD1,TRBJ1-2,-,TRBV7-9,TGTGCCAGCAGCCCGGACAGGGTAGTCTATGGCTACACCTTC,CASSPDRVVYGYTF
-,TRBJ1-4,-,TRBV6-6,TGTGCCAGCAGTTACAGGGCAGGGCAGAAGGGTGAAAAACTGTTTTTT,CASSYRAGQKGEKLFF
-,TRBJ1-2,-,TRBV6-2/TRBV6-3,TGTGCCAGCAGCCCCGGGGGGGCCCCTAACTATGGCTACACCTTC,CASSPGGAPNYGYTF
-,TRBJ2-7,-,TRBV11-2,TGTGCCAGCAGCTTTAATCACGAGCAGTACTTC,CASSFNHEQYF
TRBD1,TRBJ2-7,once,TRBV29-1,TGCAGCGCCCAAGACAGGGGATACGAGCAGTACTTC,CSAQDRGYEQYF
-,TRBJ1-3,-,TRBV5-1,TGCGCCAGCAGCTTGGCCCCCACTCGGGACTCTGGAAACACCATATATTTT,CASSLAPTRDSGNTIYF
TRBD1,TRBJ1-2,-,TRBV9,TGTGCCAGCAGCGCCGGCTCACCCACAGGGGGCGGCTATGGCTACACCTTC,CASSAGSPTGGGYGYTF
-,TRBJ1-1,-,TRBV24-1,TGTGCCACCAGTGATTTCTTCAGGAGGGCTGGAGCTTTCTTT,CATSDFFRRAGAFF
-,TRBJ1-5,once,TRBV7-9,TGTGCCAGCAGCTCCGATAATCAGCCCCAGCATTTT,CASSSDNQPQHF
TRBD1,TRBJ1-2,-,TRBV6-6,TGTGCCAGCAGTAACGGACAGGGGATGTCCTATGGCTACACCTTC,CASSNGQGMSYGYTF